One sample yielded the 20 T cell receptor beta chains listed below, sequenced in a study of T cells in Graves' hyperthyroidism and ophthalmopathy. What was amplified from RNA transcripts were TCR beta CDR3 regions. HTBI primers were employed in a first-round RT-PCR of the TCR CDR3. A single record per CDR3 protein comes from TCRdb applying MiXCR to the multiplex PCR reads. The profile shows 400,000 to 550,000 distinct CDR3 sequences, roughly 25% of them singletons. The sequencing input was blood. The receptors originated from a woman in her twenties or thirties with Graves' ophthalmopathy.

This clonotype was picked up many times. The chain combines TRBV10-3 with TRBJ2-7, with 7 bases identical to TRBD1. The junction had 4 bases not matched to a gene; V was cut back by 5 bases and J by 3 bases. This CDR3 spans 13 amino acids. Germline assignment: CDR1 ENHRY and CDR2 SYGVKD. The CDR3 nucleotides read TGTGCCATCAGTCAGGGGACAGTCTACGAGCAGTACTTC. Encoded protein: CAISQGTVYEQYF.

A single count supports this clonotype. The chain has TRBV3-1 and TRBJ2-7; 9 positions agree with TRBD1. V gave up 4 bases and J gave up 6 bases; unmatched junction bases: 10. CDR3 length: 15 amino acids. Per the germline V gene, CDR1 is LGHDT and CDR2 is YNNKEL (reference sequence). CDR3 in DNA: TGTGCCAGCAGCCTGGACCTAGGACAGGGGATCGAGCAGTACTTC. It is translated as CASSLDLGQGIEQYF.

Note on this clonotype: A junction end diverges from the germline sequence, so it may reflect a read error. The chain links TRBV9 to TRBJ2-2; maybe TRBD2 (6 bases). The CDR3 has 14 amino acids. Germline V CDR1 and CDR2: SGDLS, YYNGEE. Written as DNA, the CDR3 is TGTGCCAGCAGCCCTACCGGGGGTGGCGGGCAGCTGTTTTTT. Amino acid sequence: CASSPTGGGGQLFF.

The V gene is TRBV4-1, the J gene TRBJ1-1, with TRBD1 as a possible D gene (5 bases). The ends were cut back, 4 bases at V and 4 bases at J, with 25 bases in the middle. Germline V gene sequence: CDR1 MGHRA, CDR2 YSYEKL. The CDR3 loop spans 18 amino acids. CDR3 residues: CASSLLSGPRGLATEAFF. The CDR3 region has the DNA TGCGCCAGCAGCCTATTATCGGGCCCCCGGGGGTTGGCCACTGAAGCTTTCTTT.

The chain uses TRBV7-2 and TRBJ2-2; D might be TRBD2 (5 bases). The CDR3 has 15 residues. The germline V gene encodes CDR1 SGHTA and CDR2 FQGNSA. Trimming left V 0 bases short and J 4 bases short, with 9 bases between. The CDR3 DNA is TGTGCCAGCAGCTTAGCGGGAGTAGTCACCGGGGAGCTGTTTTTT. Translating it yields CASSLAGVVTGELFF.

At least ten counts were recorded for this clonotype. This chain joins TRBV7-9 and TRBJ2-2; D is uncertain. V lost 1 base and J 6 bases, leaving 3 bases between the germline ends. CDR3 length: 12 amino acids. CDR1 SEHNR and CDR2 FQNEAQ come from the germline V gene (reference sequence). Written as DNA, the CDR3 is TGTGCCAGCAGCTTAGTCCCCGGGGAGCTGTTTTTT. Amino acids: CASSLVPGELFF.

This rearrangement joins TRBV20-1 to TRBJ1-1; D unresolved. V dropped 6 bases and J dropped 5 bases, with 19 bases sitting between them. The CDR3 spans 14 residues. The germline V gene has CDR1 DFQATT and CDR2 SNEGSKA (reference sequence). The CDR3 region has the DNA TGCAGTGCCTCCGTCCCTCCCGACCAAACTGAAGCTTTCTTT. Translation: CSASVPPDQTEAFF.

This clonotype was observed many times. V is TRBV5-1 and J is TRBJ1-2; no definite D call. V lost 6 bases to trimming and J lost 4 bases, with 16 bases between them. The germline V gene encodes CDR1 SGHRS and CDR2 YFSETQ. The CDR3 covers 14 residues. The CDR3 sequence: CASTHNREIYGYTF. The CDR3 bases are TGCGCCAGCACCCACAACCGGGAAATCTATGGCTACACCTTC.

The chain has TRBV18 and TRBJ1-1; perhaps TRBD1 as D (5 bases). CDR3 length: 13 residues. Germline lookup yields CDR1 KGHSH and CDR2 LQKENI. V lost 6 bases, J lost 4 bases, and 12 bases lay in between. The DNA of the CDR3 is TGTGCCAGCTCTCCGGCCCAGGGCACTGAAGCTTTCTTT. It is translated as CASSPAQGTEAFF.

This clonotype was seen many times. The V and J genes are TRBV12-3 or TRBV12-4 and TRBJ2-7, with D tentatively TRBD1 or TRBD2 (5 bases each). V was pared by 3 bases and J by 3 bases, with 15 bases between. CDR3 length equals 15 residues. Written as DNA, the CDR3 is TGTGCCAGCAGTTTGGGGCAGGGAGTGTTCTACGAGCAGTACTTC. Its translation is CASSLGQGVFYEQYF.

This clonotype showed up many times. This chain uses TRBV4-1 with TRBJ1-1, with D hard to call. This CDR3 region has 16 residues. V lost 6 bases and J lost 1, with 18 bases in between. Germline CDR1 and CDR2: MGHRA and YSYEKL. This CDR3 is CASRALGRSRNTEAFF. The CDR3 DNA sequence: TGCGCCAGCAGGGCTCTCGGCAGGTCCAGGAACACTGAAGCTTTCTTT.

The gene calls are TRBV12-3 or TRBV12-4 and TRBJ2-5; no firm D call. V lost 5 bases, J lost 2 bases, and 12 bases lay in between. The CDR3 totals 14 residues. The CDR3 loop reads CASSLAKVQETQYF. The CDR3 bases are TGTGCCAGCAGTCTCGCGAAGGTTCAAGAGACCCAGTACTTC.

This clonotype has a count of ten or more. The chain joins TRBV29-1 to TRBJ1-1; 7 positions match TRBD1. Unmatched junction bases numbered 10, after V lost 6 bases and J lost 0 bases. The germline V gene encodes CDR1 SQVTM and CDR2 ANQGSEA. The CDR3 covers 15 residues. CDR3 residues: CSVRDRGTMNTEAFF. Written as DNA, the CDR3 is TGCAGCGTGCGGGACAGAGGCACTATGAACACTGAAGCTTTCTTT.

This clonotype was found many times. This rearrangement joins TRBV12-3 or TRBV12-4 to TRBJ1-2; 7 bases align to TRBD1. The CDR3 contains 12 residues. V lost 6 bases and J lost 8; bases outside the gene matches: 6. The CDR3, as DNA: TGTGCCAGCAGCTCAGACAGGGAAGGCTACACCTTC. Its translation: CASSSDREGYTF.

This clonotype was counted many times. This rearrangement joins TRBV2 to TRBJ1-2; 10 bases map to TRBD1. CDR3 length: 13 residues. The trim removed 6 bases at V and 5 bases at J, leaving 3 bases unmatched. CDR1 is SNHLY, CDR2 FYNNEI, per germline. CDR3 bases: TGTGCCAGCAGGGGACAGGGGTCTTATGGCTACACCTTC. Translating it yields CASRGQGSYGYTF. Supplemented by reference TRBV2 and TRBJ1-2, the full variable domain reads EPEVTQTPSHQVTQMGQEVILRCVPISNHLYFYWYRQILGQKVEFLVSFYNNEISEKSEIFDDQFSVERPDGSNFTLKIRSTKLEDSAMYFCASRGQGSYGYTFGSGTRLTVV.

This clonotype was counted ten times or more. In nucleotides, the CDR3 is TGTGCCAGCAGTTACTCATGGGGTCAGCCCCAGCATTTT. Translation gives CASSYSWGQPQHF. This rearrangement joins TRBV28 to TRBJ1-5, with D unresolved. The CDR3 runs 13 residues. Trimming shortened V by 4 bases and J by 6 bases, and 10 bases separated the two germline ends. Germline lookup yields CDR1 MDHEN and CDR2 SYDVKM.

The J gene is TRBJ1-1, the V gene TRBV6-1, with unresolved D. V dropped 0 bases and J dropped 5 bases, with 13 bases sitting between them. Germline V gives CDR1 MNHNS, CDR2 SASEGT. CDR3 size: 15 residues. CDR3 protein: CASSEADPGRTEAFF. Written as DNA, the CDR3 is TGTGCCAGCAGTGAAGCGGATCCGGGTAGGACTGAAGCTTTCTTT.

The CDR3 sequence: CASSSGSRGTPYGYTF. The CDR3 nucleotides read TGTGCCAGCAGTTCGGGTTCTCGCGGGACTCCCTATGGCTACACCTTC. The V gene is TRBV6-5, the J gene TRBJ1-2, with D perhaps matching TRBD1 (5 bases). Per the germline V gene, CDR1 is MNHEY and CDR2 is SVGAGI. Trimming took off 4 bases at V and 4 bases at J, with 19 bases between the two ends. This CDR3 comprises 16 residues.

This clonotype was observed a few times. The chain uses TRBV12-3 or TRBV12-4 and TRBJ1-1; D perhaps matches TRBD1 (6 bases). Trimming shortened V by 8 bases and J by 0 bases, and 10 bases separated the two germline ends. The length of the CDR3 is 13 residues. For the CDR3, the DNA is TGTGCCAGCTTCAACAGGGTGAACACTGAAGCTTTCTTT. Translating it yields CASFNRVNTEAFF.

This clonotype came up many times. This rearrangement joins TRBV12-3 or TRBV12-4 to TRBJ2-2, with 7 bases fitting TRBD2. The trim removed 5 bases at V and 2 bases at J, leaving 5 bases unmatched. This CDR3 comprises 15 residues. Here the CDR3 reads CASSHTSENTGELFF. The DNA of the CDR3 is TGTGCCAGCAGTCATACTAGCGAAAACACCGGGGAGCTGTTTTTT.